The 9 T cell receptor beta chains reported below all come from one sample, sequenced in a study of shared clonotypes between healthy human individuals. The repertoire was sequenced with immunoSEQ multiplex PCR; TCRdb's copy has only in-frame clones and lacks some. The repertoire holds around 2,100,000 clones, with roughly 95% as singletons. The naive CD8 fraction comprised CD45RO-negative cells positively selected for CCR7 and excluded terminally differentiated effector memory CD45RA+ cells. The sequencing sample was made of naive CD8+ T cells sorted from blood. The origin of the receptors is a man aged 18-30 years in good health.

CDR3: CASSFQGVAYEQYF. The CDR3 nucleotides are TGTGCCAGCAGTTTTCAGGGAGTCGCCTACGAGCAGTACTTC. This chain joins TRBV28 and TRBJ2-7; the D call may be TRBD1 or TRBD2 (5 bases each). Germline V gives CDR1 MDHEN, CDR2 SYDVKM. The V gene lost 3 bases and the J gene lost 2 bases, with 11 bases spanning the gap. CDR3 length: 14 residues.

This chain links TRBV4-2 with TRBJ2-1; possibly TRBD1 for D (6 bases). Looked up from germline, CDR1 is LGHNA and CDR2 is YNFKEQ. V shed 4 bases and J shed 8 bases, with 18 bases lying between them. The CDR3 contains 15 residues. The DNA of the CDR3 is TGTGCCAGCAGCCGAGAACGGACAGTCTTGGATGAGCAGTTCTTC. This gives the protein CASSRERTVLDEQFF.

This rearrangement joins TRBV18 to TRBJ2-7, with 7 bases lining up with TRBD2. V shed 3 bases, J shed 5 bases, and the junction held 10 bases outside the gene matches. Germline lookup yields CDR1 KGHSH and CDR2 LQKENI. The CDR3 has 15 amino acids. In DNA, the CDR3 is TGTGCCAGCTCACCGGTTGGCGGGAGTCTCGACGAGCAGTACTTC. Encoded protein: CASSPVGGSLDEQYF.

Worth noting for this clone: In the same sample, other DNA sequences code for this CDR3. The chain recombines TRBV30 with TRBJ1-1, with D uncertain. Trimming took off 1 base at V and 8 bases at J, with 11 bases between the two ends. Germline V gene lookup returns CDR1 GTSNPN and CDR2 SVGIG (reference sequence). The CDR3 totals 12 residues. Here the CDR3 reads CAWSAGGPEAFF. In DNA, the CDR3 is TGTGCCTGGAGTGCCGGAGGGCCAGAAGCTTTCTTT. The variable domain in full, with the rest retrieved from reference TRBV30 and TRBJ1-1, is SQTIHQWPATLVQPVGSPLSLECTVEGTSNPNLYWYRQAAGRGLQLLFYSVGIGQISSEVPQNLSASRPQDRQFILSSKKLLLSDSGFYLCAWSAGGPEAFFGQGTRLTVV.

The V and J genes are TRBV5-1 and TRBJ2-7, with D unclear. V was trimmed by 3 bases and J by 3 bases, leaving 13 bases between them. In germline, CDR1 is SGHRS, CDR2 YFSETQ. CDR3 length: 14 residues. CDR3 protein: CASSSSTSYYEQYF. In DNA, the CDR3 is TGCGCCAGCAGCTCCTCGACAAGTTACTACGAGCAGTACTTC.

The CDR3 nucleotides are TGTGCCAGCAGTTTGACAGGGCAGGGAGAAAAACTGTTTTTT. Translating gives CASSLTGQGEKLFF. The genes are TRBV27 and TRBJ1-4, with 7 bases aligning to TRBD1. V lost 3 bases to trimming and J lost 8 bases; unmatched junction nucleotides: 6. The CDR3 length is 14 residues. Germline V CDR1 and CDR2: MNHEY, SMNVEV (reference sequence).

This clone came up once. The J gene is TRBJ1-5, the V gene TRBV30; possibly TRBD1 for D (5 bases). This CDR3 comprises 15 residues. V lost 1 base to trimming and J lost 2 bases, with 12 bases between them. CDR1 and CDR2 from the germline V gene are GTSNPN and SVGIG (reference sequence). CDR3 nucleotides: TGTGCCTGGAGTGGGGGGAATACGGGCAATCAGCCCCAGCATTTT. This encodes CAWSGGNTGNQPQHF.

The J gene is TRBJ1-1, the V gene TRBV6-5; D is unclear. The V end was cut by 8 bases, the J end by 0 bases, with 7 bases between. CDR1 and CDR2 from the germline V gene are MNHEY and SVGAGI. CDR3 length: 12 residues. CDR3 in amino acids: CASVHMNTEAFF. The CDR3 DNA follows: TGTGCCAGCGTTCATATGAACACTGAAGCTTTCTTT.

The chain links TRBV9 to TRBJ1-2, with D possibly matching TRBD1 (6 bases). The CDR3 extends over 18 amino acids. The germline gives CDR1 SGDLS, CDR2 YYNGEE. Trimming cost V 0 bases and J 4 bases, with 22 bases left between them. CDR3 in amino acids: CASSVEEGVQFRTYGYTF. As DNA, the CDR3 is TGTGCCAGCAGCGTAGAAGAGGGGGTGCAGTTTCGGACCTATGGCTACACCTTC.